This TCR beta chain was recorded in a study of T cells in tuberculosis. Study at large: T cells were selected with CD1B tetramers loaded with glucose monomycolate. The study, taken as a whole, reports: The stringent gate may have excluded weak CD1B-GMM tetramer binders.

The CDR3 is 14 residues long. Germline CDR1 is LNHDA and CDR2 is SQIVND (reference sequence). V lost 3 bases, J lost 2 bases, and 11 bases lay in between. Sorting used thawed, overnight-rested PBMC stained with anti-CD3, a viability dye and GMM-loaded CD1B tetramer. The CD1B tetramers carried C32 glucose monomycolate purified from Rhodococcus equi. Tetramer-negative cells, 75,000 to 100,000 per donor, were also sorted. Clones were sequenced by immunoSEQ multiplex PCR, and TCRdb holds only the in-frame ones, with some missing. The sample has about 88,000 clones, roughly 88% seen once. Sequencing input: CD1b-GMM tetramer-negative cells sorted from PBMCs. This rearrangement joins TRBV19 to TRBJ2-7; D is possibly TRBD2 (6 bases). This TCR was recovered from an adult woman with latent tuberculosis. The CDR3 sequence: CASSMSEGAYEQYF. CDR3 sequence (DNA): TGTGCCAGTAGTATGTCGGAGGGTGCCTACGAGCAGTACTTC.